The 26 T cell receptor beta chains below all came from one sample that was sequenced in a study of graft-versus-host responses after intestinal transplantation. Here immunoSEQ multiplex PCR was the method, and the copy in TCRdb shows in-frame clones only, minus some. In the table there are tens of thousands of clones, roughly 91% of which are singletons. These TCRs' antigens remain unknown. The sequences come from unstimulated CD8+ T cells sorted from spleen or lymph node cells, collected before intestinal transplant. Receptors originate from a human donor who received an intestinal transplant.

V gene TRBV19 combines with J gene TRBJ1-2, with D tentatively TRBD1 (6 bases). Trimming pared 4 bases from V and 0 bases from J, leaving 12 bases between. Germline-derived CDR1 and CDR2 are LNHDA and SQIVND (reference sequence). This CDR3 is built from 15 residues. The CDR3 reads CASSKGVQANYGYTF. CDR3 nucleotides: TGTGCCAGTAGTAAGGGGGTCCAAGCTAACTATGGCTACACCTTC.

This rearrangement joins TRBV25-1 to TRBJ2-2, with a possible D match to TRBD2 (5 bases). CDR1 and CDR2 from the germline V gene are MGHDK and SYGVNS. CDR3 length equals 15 residues. V lost 1 base and J 4 bases, leaving 10 bases between the germline ends. The CDR3 here is CASSEWVGSTGELFF. The DNA for the CDR3 is TGTGCCAGCAGTGAATGGGTAGGGAGCACCGGGGAGCTGTTTTTT.

The genes are TRBV6-1 and TRBJ1-5; no reliable D call. CDR1 MNHNS and CDR2 SASEGT come from the germline V gene. This CDR3 comprises 14 residues. V was clipped by 6 bases and J by 5 bases, with 14 bases between them. The CDR3 loop is CASSALDTYQPQHF. CDR3 sequence (DNA): TGTGCCAGCAGCGCGTTAGATACCTATCAGCCCCAGCATTTT.

J is TRBJ2-3 and V is TRBV21-1; the table's D call, TRBD2, has no DNA check behind it. TRBV21-1 is described as a pseudogene. This CDR3 region has 15 residues. The CDR3 DNA follows: TGTGCCAGCAGCAAAGGCCGCGAATTCACAGATACGCAGTATTTT. Its protein product is CASSKGREFTDTQYF.

J is TRBJ1-2 and V is TRBV6-5; perhaps TRBD1 as D (6 bases). Germline V gene sequence: CDR1 MNHEY, CDR2 SVGAGI. V was shortened by 6 bases and J by 0 bases, with 8 bases between the two germline ends. This CDR3 spans 13 amino acids. The CDR3 loop is CASRDSPNYGYTF. The DNA of the CDR3 is TGTGCCAGCAGGGACAGCCCTAACTATGGCTACACCTTC.

This sequence joins TRBV6-5 and TRBJ2-2; D is uncertain. The CDR3 loop spans 16 amino acids. V was trimmed by 2 bases and J by 0 bases, leaving 10 bases between them. The V gene's germline CDR1 is MNHEY and CDR2 SVGAGI. DNA of the CDR3: TGTGCCAGCAGTTACGCCACTACACCGAACACCGGGGAGCTGTTTTTT. Translating it yields CASSYATTPNTGELFF.

This chain uses TRBV7-2 with TRBJ1-3; the match to TRBD1 covers 7 bases. Germline V lookup: CDR1 SGHTA, CDR2 FQGNSA. V lost 5 bases, J lost 11 bases, and 3 bases stayed unmatched. The CDR3 is 11 residues long. Written as DNA, the CDR3 is TGTGCCAGCAGCACCCAGGGGGCCATATATTTT. As protein: CASSTQGAIYF. Based on the CDR3 plus reference TRBV7-2 and TRBJ1-3, the full variable domain is GAGVSQSPSNKVTEKGKDVELRCDPISGHTALYWYRQSLGQGLEFLIYFQGNSAPDKSGLPSDRFSAERTGGSVSTLTIQRTQQEDSAVYLCASSTQGAIYFGEGSWLTVV.

In its sample, this clone was seen once. V gene TRBV19 combines with J gene TRBJ2-5; 9 nucleotides line up with TRBD1. The CDR3 is 17 amino acids. With V trimmed by 4 bases and J by 2 bases, 11 bases remained unmatched. Looked up from germline, CDR1 is LNHDA and CDR2 is SQIVND (reference sequence). CDR3 DNA: TGTGCCAGTAGTACGCACGCCGGGACAGGGTGGCAAGAGACCCAGTACTTC. Its translation: CASSTHAGTGWQETQYF. The entire variable domain, with the rest obtained from reference TRBV19 and TRBJ2-5, is as follows: DGGITQSPKYLFRKEGQNVTLSCEQNLNHDAMYWYRQDPGQGLRLIYYSQIVNDFQKGDIAEGYSVSREKKESFPLTVTSAQKNPTAFYLCASSTHAGTGWQETQYFGPGTRLLVL.

The chain recombines TRBV7-9 with TRBJ1-6; possibly TRBD1 for D (6 bases). Germline V lookup: CDR1 SEHNR, CDR2 FQNEAQ (reference sequence). V shed 1 base and J shed 14 bases, with 12 bases lying between them. This CDR3 is 13 amino acids long. The CDR3: CASSLGAGGTLHF. DNA for the CDR3: TGTGCCAGCAGCTTAGGTGCGGGGGGCACCCTCCACTTT.

The rearrangement uses TRBV4-1 and TRBJ2-1, with 10 bases that match TRBD2. CDR3 length: 15 amino acids. The junction had 2 bases not matched to a gene; V was cut back by 4 bases and J by 2 bases. Looked up from germline, CDR1 is MGHRA and CDR2 is YSYEKL. The CDR3 sequence: CASSLSGGAYNEQFF. CDR3 in DNA: TGCGCCAGCAGCCTGAGCGGGGGGGCCTACAATGAGCAGTTCTTC.

This chain connects TRBV9 to TRBJ1-3; D is possibly TRBD1 (5 bases). The V and J ends lost 2 bases and 3 bases respectively, with 12 bases between them. The CDR3 covers 15 residues. Germline lookup yields CDR1 SGDLS and CDR2 YYNGEE. The CDR3 loop is CASSVSGIDGNTIYF. Here the CDR3 DNA reads TGTGCCAGCAGCGTTTCAGGGATAGATGGAAACACCATATATTTT.

The V gene is TRBV9, the J gene TRBJ1-1; a weak D match, TRBD1 (6 bases). The V and J ends lost 3 bases and 3 bases respectively, with 12 bases between them. This CDR3 has 14 residues. Germline CDR1 SGDLS, CDR2 YYNGEE. The CDR3 here is CASSGGGQHTEAFF. The CDR3 coding sequence is TGTGCCAGCAGCGGCGGCGGACAGCACACTGAAGCTTTCTTT.

This rearrangement joins TRBV11-3 to TRBJ1-1, with 7 bases matching TRBD1. Germline V lookup: CDR1 SGHNT, CDR2 YENEEA. The CDR3 has 14 amino acids. J was trimmed by 4 bases and V by 1 base; bases with no gene match: 3. CDR3 DNA sequence: TGTGCCAGCAGCTTAGGGGGACAGCCCACTGAAGCTTTCTTT. Translated: CASSLGGQPTEAFF.

V usage is TRBV2 and J usage is TRBJ1-2, with D unresolved. The CDR3 consists of 16 residues. The V gene lost 0 bases and the J gene lost 2 bases, with 13 bases spanning the gap. The germline V gene has CDR1 SNHLY and CDR2 FYNNEI. CDR3 in DNA: TGTGCCAGCAGTGAAGCGCTTCGGGGTCACAACTATGGCTACACCTTC. Residues: CASSEALRGHNYGYTF.

The J gene is TRBJ2-3, the V gene TRBV9; D not resolved. CDR1 is SGDLS, CDR2 YYNGEE, per germline. Deletions cut 2 bases from V and 2 bases from J, with 12 bases between. This CDR3 comprises 15 residues. CDR3 amino acids: CASSVLGHTTDTQYF. The CDR3 coding sequence is TGTGCCAGCAGCGTTCTAGGTCATACCACAGATACGCAGTATTTT.

The V gene is TRBV6-5, the J gene TRBJ1-5; D is undetermined. V lost 0 bases, J lost 7 bases, and 7 bases lay in between. This CDR3 spans 13 amino acids. The germline V gene has CDR1 MNHEY and CDR2 SVGAGI. This CDR3 reads CASSYSERQPQHF. In nucleotides, the CDR3 is TGTGCCAGCAGTTACTCGGAGCGGCAGCCCCAGCATTTT.

The genes are TRBV6-5 and TRBJ2-3; TRBD1 agrees at 10 bases. This CDR3 comprises 15 residues. Germline assignment: CDR1 MNHEY and CDR2 SVGAGI. With 7 bases clipped from V and 2 bases from J, the junction kept 6 bases outside the gene matches. CDR3 protein: CASKTGTGVTDTQYF. The CDR3 DNA reads TGTGCCAGCAAGACCGGGACAGGGGTCACAGATACGCAGTATTTT.

This chain joins TRBV25-1 and TRBJ2-1, with D possibly matching TRBD2 (6 bases). V dropped 6 bases and J dropped 2 bases, with 8 bases sitting between them. Looked up from germline, CDR1 is MGHDK and CDR2 is SYGVNS. CDR3 length: 13 amino acids. DNA of the CDR3: TGTGCCAGCAGGGGGGGACCCTACAATGAGCAGTTCTTC. Residues: CASRGGPYNEQFF.

The J gene is TRBJ1-2, the V gene TRBV29-1; 7 bases are a match to TRBD1. The CDR3 consists of 13 residues. Germline CDR1 reads SQVTM; CDR2 reads ANQGSEA. With 4 bases clipped from V and 1 base from J, the junction kept 3 bases outside the gene matches. The CDR3 DNA sequence: TGCAGCGTTGTAGGGGGCAGTAACTATGGCTACACCTTC. It codes for CSVVGGSNYGYTF.

The J gene is TRBJ2-1, the V gene TRBV28, with 11 positions matching TRBD2. The CDR3 extends over 17 amino acids. Germline V lookup: CDR1 MDHEN, CDR2 SYDVKM. Trimming cost V 1 base and J 3 bases; bases outside gene matches: 5. CDR3 in DNA: TGTGCCAGCAGTTTATTAGCTAGCGGGGGGAACTACAATGAGCAGTTCTTC. As protein: CASSLLASGGNYNEQFF.

The V and J genes are TRBV7-2 and TRBJ1-1; D is possibly TRBD1 (5 bases). The CDR3 has 14 residues. In germline, CDR1 is SGHTA, CDR2 FQGNSA. V lost 1 base and J lost 7, with 13 bases in between. The CDR3 DNA reads TGTGCCAGCAGCTTAGTAGGCCCGGGGGGTGAAGCTTTCTTT. This translates into CASSLVGPGGEAFF.

V is TRBV27 and J is TRBJ2-1; D unclear. Trimming cost V 8 bases and J 6 bases, with 14 bases left between them. CDR1 and CDR2 (germline): MNHEY, SMNVEV (reference sequence). The CDR3 runs 13 residues. The CDR3 loop is CASAFTGGNEQFF. CDR3 DNA: TGTGCCAGCGCGTTTACTGGCGGCAATGAGCAGTTCTTC.

The J gene is TRBJ2-7, the V gene TRBV6-1; 8 nucleotides line up with TRBD2. Germline V gene lookup returns CDR1 MNHNS and CDR2 SASEGT. The V and J ends lost 7 bases and 2 bases, in that order; junction bases with no gene match: 4. This CDR3 has 13 amino acids. CDR3 sequence: CASTGGGTYEQYF. In nucleotides, the CDR3 is TGTGCCAGCACCGGCGGGGGGACCTACGAGCAGTACTTC.

V and J are TRBV6-5 and TRBJ2-1; 10 bases match TRBD2. The J segment lost 6 bases and the V segment lost 0 bases, leaving 2 bases of the junction unmatched. Per the germline V gene, CDR1 is MNHEY and CDR2 is SVGAGI. The CDR3 runs to 15 residues. CDR3 coding DNA: TGTGCCAGCAGTTACTCCGCTAGCGGGGGCAATGAGCAGTTCTTC. It is translated as CASSYSASGGNEQFF.

Points on this clone: This CDR3 is missing its conserved last phenylalanine or tryptophan, likely due to a read error. V usage is TRBV6-1 and J usage is TRBJ1-2; D may be TRBD1 (5 bases). Trimming removed 3 bases at V and 2 bases at J, with 10 bases between. The CDR3 contains 14 residues. Germline loops: CDR1 MNHNS, CDR2 SASEGT. The CDR3 DNA follows: TGTGCCAGCAGTGAGGGGGGACCCAACTATGGCTACACCTCC. Its translation is CASSEGGPNYGYTS.

The chain joins TRBV19 to TRBJ2-3; 9 bases are shared with TRBD1. V shed 7 bases and J 5 bases; nucleotides not matched to a gene: 7. There are 14 residues in the CDR3. The V gene's germline CDR1 is LNHDA and CDR2 SQIVND (reference sequence). In DNA, the CDR3 is TGTGCCAGTACCGGGACAGGGCAACTAGATACGCAGTATTTT. Protein product: CASTGTGQLDTQYF. The full variable domain, completed using reference TRBV19 and TRBJ2-3, is DGGITQSPKYLFRKEGQNVTLSCEQNLNHDAMYWYRQDPGQGLRLIYYSQIVNDFQKGDIAEGYSVSREKKESFPLTVTSAQKNPTAFYLCASTGTGQLDTQYFGPGTRLTVL.